This T cell receptor beta chain was observed in a study of identical twins. Whole-study results and caveats: Rather than following the same donors, the conclusions depended on cross-sectional statistical analysis.

TCRdb used MiXCR to reprocess the 5' RACE reads, holding one entry per CDR3 protein. In the table there are about 220,000 distinct CDR3 sequences, approximately 9% of which are singletons. As concerns this clonotype: The antigen remains undetermined.

V gave up 6 bases and J gave up 7 bases; unmatched junction bases: 9. Germline values: CDR1 SGHTA, CDR2 FQGNSA. CDR3 length: 15 residues. This clonotype was obtained from a woman aged 18-29 years in good health. The chain couples TRBV7-2 to TRBJ2-1; the match to TRBD2 covers 10 bases. What was sequenced was memory (CD45RO+) T cells sorted from blood. As DNA, the CDR3 is TGTGCCAGCAGGCCCCTAGCGGGAGTAGAAAATGAGCAGTTCTTC. Residues: CASRPLAGVENEQFF.